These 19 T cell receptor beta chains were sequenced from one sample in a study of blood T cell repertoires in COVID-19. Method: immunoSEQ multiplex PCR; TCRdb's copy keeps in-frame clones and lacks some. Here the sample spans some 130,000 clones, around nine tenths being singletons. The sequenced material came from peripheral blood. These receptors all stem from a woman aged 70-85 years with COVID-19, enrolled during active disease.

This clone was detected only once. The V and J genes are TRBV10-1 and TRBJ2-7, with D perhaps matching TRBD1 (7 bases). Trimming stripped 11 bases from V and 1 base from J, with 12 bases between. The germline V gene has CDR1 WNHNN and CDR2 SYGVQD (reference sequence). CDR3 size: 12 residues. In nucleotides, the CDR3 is TGCGCCGGAGGGGGCAGATCCTACGAGCAGTACTTC. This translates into CAGGGRSYEQYF.

CDR3 loop: CASSQGDSSNSPLHF. The CDR3 DNA reads as TGTGCCAGCAGCCAAGGGGACAGCTCAAATTCACCCCTCCACTTT. The chain uses TRBV3-1 (or the pseudogene TRBV3-2) and TRBJ1-6; 7 bases align to TRBD1. The germline V gene encodes CDR1 LGHDT and CDR2 YNNKEL (reference sequence). The J segment lost 7 bases and the V segment lost 1 base, leaving 4 bases of the junction unmatched. This CDR3 region has 15 residues.

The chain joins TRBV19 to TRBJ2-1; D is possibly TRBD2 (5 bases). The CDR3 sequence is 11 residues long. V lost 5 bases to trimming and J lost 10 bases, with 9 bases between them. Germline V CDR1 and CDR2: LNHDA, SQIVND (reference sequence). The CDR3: CASSEDWEQFF. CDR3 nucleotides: TGTGCCAGTAGTGAGGACTGGGAGCAGTTCTTC.

CDR3 DNA sequence: TGTGCCAGCAGCTACGAGGGCTCTGGGGCCAACGTCCTGACTTTC. It encodes CASSYEGSGANVLTF. The chain recombines TRBV7-9 with TRBJ2-6; D might be TRBD2 (5 bases). Germline V gives CDR1 SEHNR, CDR2 FQNEAQ (reference sequence). The CDR3 is 15 amino acids. The V and J ends lost 4 bases and 0 bases respectively, with 7 bases between them.

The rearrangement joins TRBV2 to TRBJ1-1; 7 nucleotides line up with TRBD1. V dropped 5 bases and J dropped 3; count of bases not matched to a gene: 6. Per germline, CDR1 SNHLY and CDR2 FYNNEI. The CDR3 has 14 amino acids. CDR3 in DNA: TGTGCCAGCAGTTTACAGGGGCGTGACACTGAAGCTTTCTTT. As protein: CASSLQGRDTEAFF. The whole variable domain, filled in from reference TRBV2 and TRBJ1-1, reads EPEVTQTPSHQVTQMGQEVILRCVPISNHLYFYWYRQILGQKVEFLVSFYNNEISEKSEIFDDQFSVERPDGSNFTLKIRSTKLEDSAMYFCASSLQGRDTEAFFGQGTRLTVV.

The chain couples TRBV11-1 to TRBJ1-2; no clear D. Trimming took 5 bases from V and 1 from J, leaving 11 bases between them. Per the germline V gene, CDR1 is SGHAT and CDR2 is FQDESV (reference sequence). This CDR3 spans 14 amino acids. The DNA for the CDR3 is TGTGCCAGCAGCCAGCGAGCGGGTAACTATGGCTACACCTTC. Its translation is CASSQRAGNYGYTF.

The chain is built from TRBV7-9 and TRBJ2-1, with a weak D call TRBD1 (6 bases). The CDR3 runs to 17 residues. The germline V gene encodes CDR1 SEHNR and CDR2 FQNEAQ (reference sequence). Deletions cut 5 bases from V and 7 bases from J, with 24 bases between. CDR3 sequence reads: CASSRSSPGHGYNEQFF. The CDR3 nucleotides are TGTGCCAGCAGCCGATCCTCCCCGGGACACGGGTATAATGAGCAGTTCTTC.

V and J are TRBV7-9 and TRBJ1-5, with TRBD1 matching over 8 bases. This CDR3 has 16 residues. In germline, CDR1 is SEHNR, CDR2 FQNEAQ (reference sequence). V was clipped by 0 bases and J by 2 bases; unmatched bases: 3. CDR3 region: CASSLAGQGGNQPQHF. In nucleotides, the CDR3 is TGTGCCAGCAGCTTAGCCGGACAGGGAGGCAATCAGCCCCAGCATTTT. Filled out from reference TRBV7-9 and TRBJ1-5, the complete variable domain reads DTGVSQNPRHKITKRGQNVTFRCDPISEHNRLYWYRQTLGQGPEFLTYFQNEAQLEKSRLLSDRFSAERPKGSFSTLEIQRTEQGDSAMYLCASSLAGQGGNQPQHFGDGTRLSIL.

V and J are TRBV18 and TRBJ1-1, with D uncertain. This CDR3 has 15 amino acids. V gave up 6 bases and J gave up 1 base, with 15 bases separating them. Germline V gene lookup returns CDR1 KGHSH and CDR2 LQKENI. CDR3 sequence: CASSPGLGGNTEAFF. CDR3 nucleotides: TGTGCCAGCTCGCCCGGACTCGGAGGGAACACTGAAGCTTTCTTT.

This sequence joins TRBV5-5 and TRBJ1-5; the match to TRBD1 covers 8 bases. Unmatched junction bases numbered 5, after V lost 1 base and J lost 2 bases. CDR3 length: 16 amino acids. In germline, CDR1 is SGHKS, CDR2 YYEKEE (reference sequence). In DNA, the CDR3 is TGTGCCAGCAGCTTGACAGGGGGTGGGGGCAATCAGCCCCAGCATTTT. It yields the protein CASSLTGGGGNQPQHF. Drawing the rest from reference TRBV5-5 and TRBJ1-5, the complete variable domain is DAGVTQSPTHLIKTRGQQVTLRCSPISGHKSVSWYQQVLGQGPQFIFQYYEKEERGRGNFPDRFSARQFPNYSSELNVNALLLGDSALYLCASSLTGGGGNQPQHFGDGTRLSIL.

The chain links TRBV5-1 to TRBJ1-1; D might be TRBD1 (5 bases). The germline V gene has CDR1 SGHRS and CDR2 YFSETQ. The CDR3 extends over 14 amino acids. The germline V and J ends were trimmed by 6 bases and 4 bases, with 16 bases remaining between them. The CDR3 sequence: CASIHSPGATEAFF. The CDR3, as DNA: TGCGCCAGCATTCATTCTCCTGGGGCCACTGAAGCTTTCTTT.

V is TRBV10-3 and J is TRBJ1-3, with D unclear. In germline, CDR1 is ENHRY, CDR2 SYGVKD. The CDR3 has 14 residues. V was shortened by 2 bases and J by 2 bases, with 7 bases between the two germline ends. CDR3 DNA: TGTGCCATCAGTGAGCAGTCTCCTGGAAACACCATATATTTT. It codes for CAISEQSPGNTIYF.

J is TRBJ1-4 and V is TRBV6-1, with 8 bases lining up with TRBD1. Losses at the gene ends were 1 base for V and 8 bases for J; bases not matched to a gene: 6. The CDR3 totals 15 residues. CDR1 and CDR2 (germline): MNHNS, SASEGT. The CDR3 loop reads CASSEGLQGVEKLFF. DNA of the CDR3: TGTGCCAGCAGTGAAGGCTTACAGGGGGTCGAAAAACTGTTTTTT.

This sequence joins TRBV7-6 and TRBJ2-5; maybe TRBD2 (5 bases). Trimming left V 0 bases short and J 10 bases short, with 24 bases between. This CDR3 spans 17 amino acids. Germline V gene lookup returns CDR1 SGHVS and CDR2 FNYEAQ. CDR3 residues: CASSLALQDPGVWNQYF. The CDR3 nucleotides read TGTGCCAGCAGCTTAGCACTTCAGGACCCCGGGGTGTGGAACCAGTACTTC.

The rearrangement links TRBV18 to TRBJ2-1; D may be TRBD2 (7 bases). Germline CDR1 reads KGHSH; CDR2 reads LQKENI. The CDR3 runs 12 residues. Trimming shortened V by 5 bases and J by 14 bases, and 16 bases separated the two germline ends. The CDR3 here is CASSDGGPAKFF. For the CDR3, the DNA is TGTGCCAGCTCAGACGGGGGGCCGGCGAAGTTCTTC.

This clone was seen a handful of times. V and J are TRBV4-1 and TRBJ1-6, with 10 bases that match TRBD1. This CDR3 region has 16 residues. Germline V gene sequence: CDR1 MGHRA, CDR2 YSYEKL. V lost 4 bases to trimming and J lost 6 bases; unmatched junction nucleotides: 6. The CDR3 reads CASSLRQGAGNSPLHF. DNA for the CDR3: TGCGCCAGCAGCCTTCGACAGGGGGCTGGTAATTCACCCCTCCACTTT.

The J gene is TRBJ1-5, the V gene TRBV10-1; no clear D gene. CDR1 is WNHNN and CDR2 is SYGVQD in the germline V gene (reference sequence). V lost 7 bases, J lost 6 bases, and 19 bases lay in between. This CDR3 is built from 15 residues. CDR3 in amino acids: CASITPHRRGQPQHF. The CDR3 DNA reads TGCGCCAGCATTACCCCCCATCGTCGGGGTCAGCCCCAGCATTTT.

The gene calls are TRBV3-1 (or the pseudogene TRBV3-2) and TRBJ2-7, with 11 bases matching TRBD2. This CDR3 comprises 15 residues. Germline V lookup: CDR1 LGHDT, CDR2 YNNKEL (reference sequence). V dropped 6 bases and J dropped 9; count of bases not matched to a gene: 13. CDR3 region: CASRSLAGVSGRQYF. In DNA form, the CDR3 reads TGTGCCAGCAGGTCACTAGCGGGGGTCTCGGGCCGGCAGTACTTC.

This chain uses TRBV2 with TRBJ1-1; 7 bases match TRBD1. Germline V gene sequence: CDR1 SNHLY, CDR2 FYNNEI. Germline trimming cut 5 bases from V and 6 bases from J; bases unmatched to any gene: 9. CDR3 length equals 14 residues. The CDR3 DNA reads TGTGCCAGCAGTTTGGACAGGAGGATCGCTGAAGCTTTCTTT. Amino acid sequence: CASSLDRRIAEAFF.